The 10 T cell receptor beta chains presented below share a single source sample, sequenced in a study of control samples from healthy donors and cancer patients. Produced via immunoSEQ multiplex PCR; TCRdb's table is partial and in-frame only. The sample includes some 70,000 clones, approximately 88% seen only once; the top ten take 2.5% to 3%. Specimen: PBMCs. The receptor set was obtained from a woman in her forties or fifties with lung cancer.

The rearrangement links TRBV4-1 to TRBJ2-3; TRBD2 aligns across 9 bases. The trim removed 3 bases at V and 6 bases at J, leaving 10 bases unmatched. The CDR3 is made up of 16 amino acids. CDR1 is MGHRA, CDR2 YSYEKL, per germline. The DNA of the CDR3 is TGCGCCAGCAGCCAGAGGGCGGCGGGGGGGCCGGATACGCAGTATTTT. It translates to CASSQRAAGGPDTQYF.

The chain joins TRBV24-1 to TRBJ1-3; 8 positions agree with TRBD1. The CDR3 covers 14 residues. Germline V gene data show CDR1 as KGHDR and CDR2 as SFDVKD. V lost 3 bases, J lost 4 bases, and 1 base stayed unmatched. The CDR3 bases are TGTGCCACCAGTGATGGACAGGGAGGAAACACCATATATTTT. Translated: CATSDGQGGNTIYF.

The chain links TRBV3-1 (or the pseudogene TRBV3-2) to TRBJ1-1, with TRBD1 matching 11 bases. The CDR3 contains 14 residues. J gave up 5 bases and V 4 bases, and 3 bases lay outside the gene matches. Per the germline V gene, CDR1 is LGHDT and CDR2 is YNNKEL (reference sequence). Here the CDR3 DNA reads TGTGCCAGCAGCCCTGGGACAGGGGGGACTGAAGCTTTCTTT. It codes for CASSPGTGGTEAFF.

The chain has TRBV19 and TRBJ1-1; D unclear. This CDR3 comprises 12 residues. Germline V gene data show CDR1 as LNHDA and CDR2 as SQIVND (reference sequence). V lost 3 bases to trimming and J lost 5 bases, with 7 bases between them. The CDR3 nucleotides read TGTGCCAGTAGTATGGACTTGACTGAAGCTTTCTTT. This codes for CASSMDLTEAFF.

The chain recombines TRBV7-7 with TRBJ2-7, with a tentative D call TRBD2 (6 bases). The V end was cut by 3 bases, the J end by 0 bases, with 12 bases between. Germline CDR1 reads SSHAT; CDR2 reads FNYEAQ (reference sequence). The CDR3 runs 15 residues. The CDR3 coding sequence is TGTGCCAGCAGCTTGGGGACTGGGGGCTCCTACGAGCAGTACTTC. It codes for CASSLGTGGSYEQYF.

The CDR3 coding sequence is TGTGCCAGCAGCCAAGAATCGATGAACACTGAAGCTTTCTTT. It encodes CASSQESMNTEAFF. This sequence joins TRBV4-2 and TRBJ1-1; D call uncertain. This CDR3 is 14 amino acids long. The V end lost 0 bases, the J end lost 0 bases, and 5 bases lay between the germline ends. Germline V gives CDR1 LGHNA, CDR2 YNFKEQ.

The rearrangement links TRBV7-9 to TRBJ2-1, with 10 bases fitting TRBD2. Trimming took 1 base from V and 8 from J; bases not matched to a gene: 5. The CDR3 loop spans 15 amino acids. Germline V lookup: CDR1 SEHNR, CDR2 FQNEAQ (reference sequence). This chain's CDR3 is CASSLGTSGQDEQFF. In DNA form, the CDR3 reads TGTGCCAGCAGCTTAGGGACTAGCGGTCAAGATGAGCAGTTCTTC.

The V gene is TRBV2, the J gene TRBJ1-2; perhaps TRBD1 as D (6 bases). The CDR3 extends over 14 amino acids. The V end lost 6 bases, the J end lost 0 bases, and 11 bases lay between the germline ends. CDR1 and CDR2 (germline): SNHLY, FYNNEI. The CDR3 spells CASRLQGANYGYTF. CDR3 nucleotides: TGTGCCAGCAGGCTACAGGGAGCTAACTATGGCTACACCTTC.

The V call is TRBV5-1, the J call TRBJ2-5; D might be TRBD2 (7 bases). The CDR3 has 16 amino acids. Trimming took 0 bases from V and 1 from J, leaving 13 bases between them. Germline values: CDR1 SGHRS, CDR2 YFSETQ. The CDR3: CASSLGGGKTQETQYF. The CDR3 bases are TGCGCCAGCAGCTTGGGCGGGGGCAAGACCCAAGAGACCCAGTACTTC.

The chain has TRBV11-2 and TRBJ1-5, with 10 nucleotides matching TRBD1. The CDR3 is made up of 15 amino acids. The junction had 2 bases not matched to a gene; V was cut back by 1 base and J by 5 bases. CDR1 SGHAT and CDR2 FQNNGV come from the germline V gene. The CDR3 is CASSLGQGAHQPQHF. DNA for the CDR3: TGTGCCAGCAGCTTAGGACAGGGGGCGCATCAGCCCCAGCATTTT.